This is a list of T cell receptor beta chains from one sample in a study of blood T cell repertoires in COVID-19. Produced via immunoSEQ multiplex PCR; TCRdb's table is partial and in-frame only. Found here are some 250,000 clones, more than 80% of them singletons; the top ten hold about 2.2%. Sequenced sample: peripheral blood. The origin of the receptors is a young man who had recovered from COVID-19. Both conserved end residues are part of each CDR3. A D gene is named only where the DNA matches it firmly. Some rows have no size entry. The others give once, few or many, or a class for an expanded clone.

CDR3nt	CDR3aa	j_gene	v_gene	abundance	d_gene
TGCGCCAGCAGCCTCAGACAGGGGACGTCTAACTATGGCTACACCTTC	CASSLRQGTSNYGYTF	TRBJ1-2	TRBV5-1	NA	TRBD1
TGCGCCAGCAGCTTGGGGCTCAATGAGCAGTTCTTC	CASSLGLNEQFF	TRBJ2-1	TRBV5-1	NA	NA
TGCGCCAGCAGCCAAGGTGATGGGGGAGGGTACGAGCAGTACTTC	CASSQGDGGGYEQYF	TRBJ2-7	TRBV4-1	NA	TRBD2
TGCGCCAGCAGTGCAACTAGCGGCTCCTACGAGCAGTACTTC	CASSATSGSYEQYF	TRBJ2-7	TRBV10-1	NA	TRBD2
TGTGCCAGCAGCTTAAGGACAGGGGGAAACTACGAGCAGTACTTC	CASSLRTGGNYEQYF	TRBJ2-7	TRBV7-6	NA	TRBD1
TGTGCCAGTACCCAAACCAGGGTCTCGGCCGCTGAAGCTTTCTTT	CASTQTRVSAAEAFF	TRBJ1-1	TRBV19	NA	NA
TGTGCCAGCAGTTACGCGGAAACCTACGAGCAGTACTTC	CASSYAETYEQYF	TRBJ2-7	TRBV6-5	NA	NA
TGTGCCAGCAGCTTGGGACAGGGGCGGTTTCAGTACTTC	CASSLGQGRFQYF	TRBJ2-7	TRBV7-9	few	TRBD1
TGCGCCCGCCGCTGGGGGCGGGGGCGACTACTAACCTCCTACAATGAGCAGTTCTTC	CARRWGRGRLLTSYNEQFF	TRBJ2-1	TRBV5-1	NA	NA
TGTGCCTGGAGCGAAACAGGGGTAGGGACAGCTGAAGCTTTCTTT	CAWSETGVGTAEAFF	TRBJ1-1	TRBV30	NA	TRBD1
TGCGCCAGCAGCTTGGATCGGGGGAATACGCAGTATTTT	CASSLDRGNTQYF	TRBJ2-3	TRBV5-1	NA	NA
TGTGCCAGCAGTTTAGAACAAGAGGCATGGAATGAGCAGTTCTTC	CASSLEQEAWNEQFF	TRBJ2-1	TRBV27	NA	NA
TGTACCACCCACCTTGGGGGGGAAACCGGGGAGCTGTTTTTT	CTTHLGGETGELFF	TRBJ2-2	TRBV6-5	NA	TRBD2
TGTGCCAGCAGCTTATCTGGGACTTACACAGATACGCAGTATTTT	CASSLSGTYTDTQYF	TRBJ2-3	TRBV7-9	NA	NA
TGTGCCAGCAGCTTCCGGACAGGGCTGAACACTGAAGCTTTCTTT	CASSFRTGLNTEAFF	TRBJ1-1	TRBV5-6	once	TRBD1
TGCGCCAGCAGCCAAGAGGCGGGGCCCACCGGGGAGCTGTTTTTT	CASSQEAGPTGELFF	TRBJ2-2	TRBV4-1	NA	NA
TGTGCCAGCAGTGAAGCGCGAGGTCGAGCGGGGGAACAAGAGACCCAGTACTTC	CASSEARGRAGEQETQYF	TRBJ2-5	TRBV2	NA	TRBD2
TGCAGCGTTGCGACAGGGGGAAATCAGCCCCAGCATTTT	CSVATGGNQPQHF	TRBJ1-5	TRBV29-1	NA	TRBD1
TGTGCCAGCTCACCTAGGACAGGTCCTAACTATGGCTACACCTTC	CASSPRTGPNYGYTF	TRBJ1-2	TRBV18	NA	TRBD1
TGCAGTCCTCCCCCCAGGGATACGCAGTATTTT	CSPPPRDTQYF	TRBJ2-3	TRBV20-1	NA	NA
TGTGCCAGTAGTATGCAGGCGGGAGCAACTAATGAAAAACTGTTTTTT	CASSMQAGATNEKLFF	TRBJ1-4	TRBV19	NA	NA
TGTGCCAGCAGCACCCCCCGCCGACAGGGGGTTCCCTACGAGCAGTACTTC	CASSTPRRQGVPYEQYF	TRBJ2-7	TRBV21-1	NA	NA
TGTGCCAGTAACCAGGAATCGGCCGCAGACTCTGGAAACACCATATATTTT	CASNQESAADSGNTIYF	TRBJ1-3	TRBV19	NA	NA
TGTGCCAGCCGACCAGGAGGGGGGGCGATCAATGAGCAGTTCTTC	CASRPGGGAINEQFF	TRBJ2-1	TRBV2	NA	NA
TGTGCCAGCAGCTTCGCCATCAGGGCTGAAGCTTTCTTT	CASSFAIRAEAFF	TRBJ1-1	TRBV7-2	once	NA
TGCGCCAGCAGCCAAGGGGGGGGTCAGAACACTGAAGCTTTCTTT	CASSQGGGQNTEAFF	TRBJ1-1	TRBV4-3	many	NA
TGTGCCATCAGTGCCCAGGGGGGCCAAGAGACCCAGTACTTC	CAISAQGGQETQYF	TRBJ2-5	TRBV10-3	NA	NA
TGTGCCAGCAGCTTACATCCGGACAGTGAAGCTTTCTTT	CASSLHPDSEAFF	TRBJ1-1	TRBV11-2	NA	NA
TGTGCCAGCAGCTTAAGGGGACAGATGAACACTGAAGCTTTCTTT	CASSLRGQMNTEAFF	TRBJ1-1	TRBV11-2	NA	TRBD1
TGTGCCAGCAGCTGGACAGGGAGGGAGAGTGAAAAACTGTTTTTT	CASSWTGRESEKLFF	TRBJ1-4	TRBV5-5	NA	TRBD1
TGTGCCAGCAGCCTCCGGACAGGAGGCACAGATACGCAGTATTTT	CASSLRTGGTDTQYF	TRBJ2-3	TRBV11-3	NA	TRBD1
TGTGCCAGCAGCGCCCCGGGGTACAATGAAGCTTTCTTT	CASSAPGYNEAFF	TRBJ1-1	TRBV9	NA	NA
TGTGCCAGCAGTTTGGCCACTAACTATGGCTACACCTTC	CASSLATNYGYTF	TRBJ1-2	TRBV12-3/TRBV12-4	NA	NA
TGTGCCAGCAGTGAAGCCAAAGGGGCGACCCGTAGCAATCAGCCCCAGCATTTT	CASSEAKGATRSNQPQHF	TRBJ1-5	TRBV6-1	NA	NA
TGTGCCAGCAGTTCACCGGGGAGGTCCTATAATTCACCCCTCCACTTT	CASSSPGRSYNSPLHF	TRBJ1-6	TRBV6-2/TRBV6-3	NA	NA
TGCGCCAGCAGCCTACCGGCCTACGAGCAGTACTTC	CASSLPAYEQYF	TRBJ2-7	TRBV5-1	few	NA
TGTGCCAGCAGTTTATCTAACCGACTAGCGGGGGGGCGGGCCAAAAACATTCAGTACTTC	CASSLSNRLAGGRAKNIQYF	TRBJ2-4	TRBV27	NA	TRBD2
TGTGCCAGCAGCCAAGAACCGCGTTCACCCCTCCACTTT	CASSQEPRSPLHF	TRBJ1-6	TRBV3-1/TRBV3-2	NA	NA
TGTGCCAGCAGTTCGACAGGGCCATCGAACACTGAAGCTTTCTTT	CASSSTGPSNTEAFF	TRBJ1-1	TRBV6-5	NA	TRBD1
TGCGCCAGCAGCTTGGCCGGACAGGAATGGTCCGAGCAGTACTTC	CASSLAGQEWSEQYF	TRBJ2-7	TRBV5-1	NA	TRBD1
TGTGCCAGCAGTTTAAGACAGGGAAACTACGAGCAGTACTTC	CASSLRQGNYEQYF	TRBJ2-7	TRBV6-5	NA	TRBD1
TGTGCCTGGAGTGTGGTGGGACAGGGGCATACGCAGTATTTT	CAWSVVGQGHTQYF	TRBJ2-3	TRBV30	NA	TRBD1
TGTGCCAGCTCACTGCGGACAGGGAATGAAAAACTGTTTTTT	CASSLRTGNEKLFF	TRBJ1-4	TRBV18	NA	TRBD1
TGTGCCAGCAAAGGGGATAGAAGTTCACCCCTCCACTTT	CASKGDRSSPLHF	TRBJ1-6	TRBV6-5	NA	NA
TGTGCCAGCAGCAAAAGGGGTGCTGGGAACGGGGAGACCCAGTACTTC	CASSKRGAGNGETQYF	TRBJ2-5	TRBV3-1/TRBV3-2	NA	NA
TGTGCCAGCAGTTTCTGGACTAGCGGGTACGAGCAGTACTTC	CASSFWTSGYEQYF	TRBJ2-7	TRBV6-2/TRBV6-3	NA	TRBD2
TGCGCCAGCAGTGAGGCGGAGAACTATGGCTACACCTTC	CASSEAENYGYTF	TRBJ1-2	TRBV10-1	NA	NA
TGTGCCAGCAGGGACAGGGGGTACAATGAGCAGTTCTTC	CASRDRGYNEQFF	TRBJ2-1	TRBV2	NA	TRBD1
TGCAGTGATTATACGGGGAATGGCTACACCTTC	CSDYTGNGYTF	TRBJ1-2	TRBV20-1	NA	NA
TGTGCCAGCAGCTTCAACAGACAGACCCAGTACTTC	CASSFNRQTQYF	TRBJ2-5	TRBV7-2	NA	NA
TGCGCCAGCAGCTGGAGACTAGCGGGGGGGCCCGAGACCCAGTACTTC	CASSWRLAGGPETQYF	TRBJ2-5	TRBV5-1	NA	TRBD2
TGCGCCAGCAGCTTGGAGACAGGGATGGAGGAGTTCTTC	CASSLETGMEEFF	TRBJ2-1	TRBV5-1	once	TRBD1
TGCGCCAGCAGAGAGGGGGCAGCTAGTGAGACCCAGTACTTC	CASREGAASETQYF	TRBJ2-5	TRBV5-1	NA	TRBD1
TGTGCCAGCACCCTAGCCCGGGTCGACTACCTCCACTTT	CASTLARVDYLHF	TRBJ1-6	TRBV28	few	NA
TGCGCCAGCAGCTTGTTCGCAGGGGGAAACACCGGGGAGCTGTTTTTT	CASSLFAGGNTGELFF	TRBJ2-2	TRBV5-1	NA	TRBD1
TGTGCCAGCAGCCTAGGGGGGCTCTACAATGAGCAGTTCTTC	CASSLGGLYNEQFF	TRBJ2-1	TRBV7-7	once	NA
TGTGCCAGTATGGAGACTAGCGGGGATAATGAGCAGTTCTTC	CASMETSGDNEQFF	TRBJ2-1	TRBV19	NA	TRBD2